Following are 2 T cell receptor beta chains from one sample sequenced in a study of T cells in Graves' hyperthyroidism and ophthalmopathy. TCR beta CDR3 region amplification was performed from RNA transcripts. The HTBI primer set drove a first-round RT-PCR of the TCR CDR3. One entry per CDR3 protein results from TCRdb running MiXCR on the multiplex PCR reads. The sample gives 600,000 to 750,000 distinct CDR3 sequences, around a sixth of which show up once; roughly a sixth is in the top ten. Material for sequencing was blood. The receptor source for this set is a man in his fifties or sixties with Graves' hyperthyroidism.

This clonotype was observed at least ten times. The genes are TRBV2 and TRBJ2-7; the D gene is possibly TRBD1 (5 bases). With 7 bases removed from V and 0 bases from J, the gap between germline ends came to 13 bases. Germline CDR1 SNHLY, CDR2 FYNNEI. This CDR3 is 14 amino acids long. The chain's CDR3 is CASKGRFLSYEQYF. The CDR3 nucleotides read TGTGCCAGCAAGGGGCGCTTCCTCTCCTACGAGCAGTACTTC.

The J gene is TRBJ2-7, the V gene TRBV24-1; D not resolved. CDR1 and CDR2 from the germline V gene are KGHDR and SFDVKD. The CDR3 sequence is 13 residues long. V lost 9 bases to trimming and J lost 0 bases, with 11 bases between them. CDR3 bases: TGTGCCACCGAAGACCAGAGCTCCTACGAGCAGTACTTC. Its translation: CATEDQSSYEQYF.